What follows are 23 T cell receptor beta chains derived from one specimen sequenced in a study of CD4 T cells in relation to SARS-CoV-2 and coronaviruses listed by TCRdb under 2021. CD4+ T cells from unexposed donors were collected before the COVID-19 pandemic (2011-2018). After less than 13 days of culture, CD4+ T cells were isolated with the EasySep CD4+ T cell isolation kit. The antigens these receptors bind are not known. Libraries were constructed by the immunoSEQ multiplex PCR assay. The source is immuneACCESS, and TCRdb retained only in-frame sequences with V and J called. Part of the clones is not carried over; for the studies checked, unresolved V genes explain less than half of this, and the remainder is unexplained. The sample data list roughly 16,000 clones, and 78% of these were observed just once. The leading ten clones occupy roughly 15% of the sample. Sequencing input: CD4+ T cells from PBMCs, cultured in vitro. Source of these receptors: a human donor in good health.

This clone was observed a single time. The chain joins TRBV5-4 to TRBJ2-7; TRBD1 matches 9 bases. The CDR3 has 15 amino acids. Trimming cost V 4 bases and J 5 bases; bases outside gene matches: 10. Looked up from germline, CDR1 is SGHNT and CDR2 is YYREEE (reference sequence). CDR3 in DNA: TGTGCCAGCAGCGCCTGGAGGGGACAGGGTAACGAGCAGTACTTC. As protein: CASSAWRGQGNEQYF.

This chain connects TRBV18 to TRBJ1-3; D may be TRBD1 (5 bases). The V end was cut by 2 bases, the J end by 2 bases, with 10 bases between. CDR1 is KGHSH, CDR2 LQKENI, per germline. The CDR3 has 15 residues. The CDR3 loop is CASSPGQGAGNTIYF. In nucleotides, the CDR3 is TGTGCCAGCTCACCAGGGCAGGGAGCTGGAAACACCATATATTTT.

This chain uses TRBV27 with TRBJ2-7, with a possible D match to TRBD1 (7 bases). Trimming cost V 5 bases and J 5 bases, with 16 bases left between them. Germline CDR1 MNHEY, CDR2 SMNVEV (reference sequence). This CDR3 has 14 residues. CDR3 sequence reads: CASSETGRFHEQYF. In DNA form, the CDR3 reads TGTGCCAGCAGTGAGACAGGGAGGTTCCACGAGCAGTACTTC.

V is TRBV10-3 and J is TRBJ2-3, with 8 positions matching TRBD2. The J segment lost 7 bases and the V segment lost 4 bases, leaving 10 bases of the junction unmatched. Germline V gives CDR1 ENHRY, CDR2 SYGVKD. This CDR3 spans 15 amino acids. In nucleotides, the CDR3 is TGTGCCATCAGTGCTTCAGCGGGAGACCCACATACGCAGTATTTT. Encoded protein: CAISASAGDPHTQYF.

This clone was counted a single time. The chain couples TRBV30 to TRBJ2-1, with a weak D call TRBD1 (5 bases). The germline V and J ends were trimmed by 1 base and 7 bases, with 8 bases remaining between them. Germline CDR1 and CDR2: GTSNPN and SVGIG (reference sequence). This CDR3 contains 12 residues. The CDR3, as DNA: TGTGCCTGGAGTGGGGGCCTAAATGAGCAGTTCTTC. Translating it yields CAWSGGLNEQFF.

The chain combines TRBV19 with TRBJ1-5; TRBD1 matches 7 bases. The CDR3 is 17 residues long. V shed 3 bases, J shed 0 bases, and the junction held 8 bases outside the gene matches. Germline V gives CDR1 LNHDA, CDR2 SQIVND (reference sequence). This CDR3 is CASSIGTDNYSNQPQHF. The DNA for the CDR3 is TGTGCCAGTAGTATTGGGACAGACAATTATAGCAATCAGCCCCAGCATTTT.

This clone has just a few counts. The chain uses TRBV3-1 (or the pseudogene TRBV3-2) and TRBJ1-2; possibly TRBD1 for D (6 bases). Trimming removed 1 base at V and 8 bases at J, with 14 bases between. The CDR3 covers 14 residues. The germline V gene has CDR1 LGHDT and CDR2 YNNKEL (reference sequence). The CDR3 DNA follows: TGTGCCAGCAGCCAAGGGTTAACAGGGCACGGCTACACCTTC. Amino acids: CASSQGLTGHGYTF.

This chain joins TRBV6-4 and TRBJ2-1; 10 nucleotides line up with TRBD2. Unmatched junction bases numbered 2, after V lost 2 bases and J lost 4 bases. Germline-derived CDR1 and CDR2 are MRHNA and SNTAGT. The CDR3 contains 15 residues. The CDR3 sequence: CASSDTSGIYNEQFF. The DNA for the CDR3 is TGTGCCAGCAGTGACACTAGCGGGATTTACAATGAGCAGTTCTTC.

V usage is TRBV9 and J usage is TRBJ1-3; D ambiguous. Germline loops: CDR1 SGDLS, CDR2 YYNGEE. The CDR3 extends over 15 amino acids. Trimming took off 0 bases at V and 0 bases at J, with 7 bases between the two ends. The CDR3 DNA reads TGTGCCAGCAGCGTAGACGCGAGCTCTGGAAACACCATATATTTT. This encodes CASSVDASSGNTIYF.

This chain connects TRBV7-8 to TRBJ2-1; 8 nucleotides line up with TRBD2. After removal of 5 bases from V and 1 base from J, the junction contained 7 bases not matched to a gene. Per the germline V gene, CDR1 is SGHVS and CDR2 is FQNEAQ. The CDR3 has 16 amino acids. The CDR3 region is CASSIFGGASYNEQFF. In DNA, the CDR3 is TGTGCCAGCAGCATCTTCGGGGGGGCTTCCTACAATGAGCAGTTCTTC.

The J gene is TRBJ1-6, the V gene TRBV6-1, with 10 nucleotides matching TRBD1. The CDR3 covers 16 residues. From germline, CDR1 is MNHNS and CDR2 SASEGT. J lost 5 bases, V lost 1 base, and 2 bases had no gene match. This CDR3 reads CASSEGTGGNNSPLHF. The CDR3 DNA sequence: TGTGCCAGCAGTGAAGGGACAGGGGGAAATAATTCACCCCTCCACTTT.

The rearrangement links TRBV9 to TRBJ1-2, with 8 bases matching TRBD1. Trimming cost V 0 bases and J 4 bases; bases outside gene matches: 8. Germline V lookup: CDR1 SGDLS, CDR2 YYNGEE. The CDR3 has 16 amino acids. The CDR3 DNA reads TGTGCCAGCAGCGTAGTATCGACAGGGGATGGCTATGGCTACACCTTC. Translating it yields CASSVVSTGDGYGYTF.

This clone was recorded a few times. This chain joins TRBV4-2 and TRBJ2-3; D unresolved. CDR3 length: 16 amino acids. The V gene lost 0 bases and the J gene lost 2 bases, with 12 bases spanning the gap. The V gene's germline CDR1 is LGHNA and CDR2 YNFKEQ. The CDR3 DNA reads TGTGCCAGCAGCCAAGATTATGGGGAACCCACAGATACGCAGTATTTT. The encoded protein is CASSQDYGEPTDTQYF.

The V and J genes are TRBV6-5 and TRBJ2-2; D is unresolved. This CDR3 is built from 16 residues. CDR1 is MNHEY, CDR2 SVGAGI, per germline. V was shortened by 2 bases and J by 2 bases, with 12 bases between the two germline ends. This CDR3 reads CASSYPPGPNTGELFF. CDR3 DNA: TGTGCCAGCAGTTACCCCCCGGGCCCAAACACCGGGGAGCTGTTTTTT.

Here the CDR3 reads CASSLGQGEKLFF. CDR3 bases: TGCGCCAGCAGCTTGGGACAGGGTGAAAAACTGTTTTTT. V and J are TRBV5-1 and TRBJ1-4; 7 positions match TRBD1. V shed 0 bases, J shed 7 bases, and the junction held 0 bases outside the gene matches. CDR1 and CDR2 (germline): SGHRS, YFSETQ. This CDR3 is built from 13 residues.

The V and J genes are TRBV9 and TRBJ2-7, with TRBD1 matching 7 bases. The ends lost 1 base at V and 3 bases at J; junction bases unmatched: 4. The CDR3 is 14 amino acids. The germline CDR1 and CDR2 sequences are SGDLS and YYNGEE. For the CDR3, the DNA is TGTGCCAGCAGCGTAATGGGACAGAGCTACGAGCAGTACTTC. Amino acids: CASSVMGQSYEQYF.

This clone occurred once. The rearrangement uses TRBV6-1 and TRBJ2-7; 7 bases fit TRBD2. The J segment lost 5 bases and the V segment lost 2 bases, leaving 6 bases of the junction unmatched. Germline V gives CDR1 MNHNS, CDR2 SASEGT. The CDR3 sequence is 14 residues long. The CDR3 spells CASSEREEMNEQYF. Written as DNA, the CDR3 is TGTGCCAGCAGTGAACGGGAGGAAATGAACGAGCAGTACTTC.

V and J are TRBV5-6 and TRBJ2-7; D remains unclear. Germline assignment: CDR1 SGHDT and CDR2 YYEEEE. CDR3 length equals 13 residues. V was cut by 1 base and J by 6 bases, with 11 bases left in between. In DNA form, the CDR3 reads TGTGCCAGCAGCTTGATTCCAGGTACCGAGCAGTACTTC. Amino acid sequence: CASSLIPGTEQYF.

This sequence joins TRBV27 and TRBJ2-7; tentative D call: TRBD2 (6 bases). Trimming pared 2 bases from V and 2 bases from J, leaving 13 bases between. CDR3 length: 15 amino acids. The V gene's germline CDR1 is MNHEY and CDR2 SMNVEV (reference sequence). This CDR3 is CASSLRAGSAYEQYF. The DNA of the CDR3 is TGTGCCAGCAGTTTACGGGCGGGGTCTGCCTACGAGCAGTACTTC.

The chain carries TRBV19 and TRBJ2-1; no definite D call. This CDR3 is built from 14 residues. The germline V and J ends were trimmed by 10 bases and 6 bases, with 19 bases remaining between them. Germline CDR1 reads LNHDA; CDR2 reads SQIVND (reference sequence). The CDR3 reads CATLDPLFPNEQFF. In DNA form, the CDR3 reads TGTGCCACTCTAGATCCGCTTTTCCCCAATGAGCAGTTCTTC.

The V call is TRBV18, the J call TRBJ1-1, with D unresolved. CDR3 length: 15 amino acids. Trimming pared 0 bases from V and 0 bases from J, leaving 8 bases between. Germline CDR1 is KGHSH and CDR2 is LQKENI. CDR3 coding DNA: TGTGCCAGCTCACCACCGGGGTTTATGAACACTGAAGCTTTCTTT. Translating it yields CASSPPGFMNTEAFF.

This clone was detected a few times. The chain joins TRBV6-1 to TRBJ2-7; D is perhaps TRBD2 (6 bases). Per germline, CDR1 MNHNS and CDR2 SASEGT. There are 15 residues in the CDR3. Trimming left V 2 bases short and J 1 base short, with 12 bases between. As DNA, the CDR3 is TGTGCCAGCAGTGAATTTCCGGGAGTTTCCTACGAGCAGTACTTC. Amino acids: CASSEFPGVSYEQYF.

The gene calls are TRBV10-1 and TRBJ2-2; D perhaps matches TRBD1 (5 bases). This CDR3 has 14 residues. CDR1 and CDR2 (germline): WNHNN, SYGVQD (reference sequence). The V end was cut by 7 bases, the J end by 0 bases, with 9 bases between. The CDR3 DNA follows: TGCGCCAGCAAGGGGTCGGCGAACACCGGGGAGCTGTTTTTT. Protein product: CASKGSANTGELFF.